This TCR beta chain is drawn from a study of shared clonotypes between healthy human individuals. The wider study: Researchers drew samples from two women and a few men aged 18 to 49.

Study outcomes and limitations: Clonotype sharing across several donors was observed for around 4.8% of naive CD4 clonotypes.

As to this clone: Its antigen remains unidentified.

Trimming took 4 bases from V and 1 from J, leaving 8 bases between them. Germline loops: CDR1 SGHRS, CDR2 YFSETQ. CDR3 length equals 13 residues. CD4+ cells yielded CD45RA+ naive and CD45RA-negative memory subsets. Assay: immunoSEQ multiplex PCR; the TCRdb copy retains only in-frame clones and omits some. The sample holds approximately 640,000 clones, more than 70% seen once. V and J are TRBV5-1 and TRBJ2-5; D is possibly TRBD1 (5 bases). Material for sequencing was memory CD4+ T cells sorted from blood. Subset in this sample: CD45RA-negative fraction. This sequence originates from a woman between 25 and 40 years old in good health. The CDR3 region is CASSEDSQETQYF. CDR3 bases: TGCGCCAGCAGCGAAGACAGCCAAGAGACCCAGTACTTC.